The clone carrying this TCR beta chain was picked up a small number of times. The sample belongs to a study of blood T cell repertoires in COVID-19. This CDR3 comprises 14 residues. CDR1 and CDR2 from the germline V gene are SGHTA and FQGTGA. J was trimmed by 8 bases and V by 4 bases; bases with no gene match: 9. TCRdb keeps only in-frame clones here, not all; method: immunoSEQ multiplex PCR. This table holds 250,000 to 350,000 clones, about 87% found once. The clonotype comes from a woman aged 45-60 years who had recovered from COVID-19. What was sequenced was PBMCs or T cells enriched from blood (not recorded which). This chain uses TRBV7-3 with TRBJ1-2; TRBD1 aligns across 8 bases. The CDR3 is CASSSTGDSRGYTF. As DNA, the CDR3 is TGTGCCAGCAGCTCGACAGGGGACTCGAGAGGCTACACCTTC.